This T cell receptor beta chain was found in a study of Ad26.COV2.S vaccination and SARS-CoV-2 variants. Findings and limits, study-wide: Spike-specific TCR breadth ran higher among vaccine recipients than placebo recipients. Comparable non-spike TCR breadth was observed in vaccine and placebo recipients. Once vaccination had occurred, spike-specific CD8+ and CD4+ T cell responses reportedly showed substantial breadth. The TCR breadth and depth analyses may have understated or missed part of the total T cell responses.

The method was immunoSEQ multiplex PCR; TCRdb's version includes in-frame clones alone and lacks a portion of them. In the table there are about 180,000 clones, approximately 88% of which are singletons. V was clipped by 6 bases and J by 5 bases; unmatched bases: 8. Germline CDR1 MNHEY, CDR2 SMNVEV (reference sequence). This CDR3 region has 14 residues. As regards this clone: Its antigen is still unknown.

The chain combines TRBV27 with TRBJ2-7; 9 bases fit TRBD1. The sequence was collected from a human donor who had recovered from COVID-19. Source: peripheral blood, taken after recovery from COVID-19. The CDR3 sequence is CASSFGTGIHEQYF. CDR3 DNA sequence: TGTGCCAGCAGCTTCGGGACAGGGATCCACGAGCAGTACTTC.